The T cell receptor beta chain described here comes from a study of blood T cells in healthy people across ages (dated by TCRdb to between 2014 and 2017). About the study as a whole: In model experiments, template switching captured roughly one uniquely barcoded TCR beta cDNA molecule for every two T cells. The study measured age-related changes in TCR beta repertoire diversity using deep sequencing normalized with unique cDNA molecular identifiers. The donors were divided into four age groups: young (average approximately 17 years), middle-aged (about 41), aged (62) and long-lived (nearly 85). Two additional independent replicas of 1 million unique cDNA reads from the same blood draw were analyzed for two donors (one aged 18 to 30 and one aged 80 or older). Paper-wide results and their limitations: Donor CMV infection status was unknown, potentially confounding age-related changes in expanded clonotypes. Observed TCR beta diversity per million T cells fell roughly linearly with age, and a significant reduction was already apparent by age around 44. A strong correlation was found between observed TCR beta diversity and the percentage of naive T cells measured by flow cytometry. Estimates of total diversity based on one million sequenced T cells were regarded as lower bounds and as underestimates. Conclusive comparison of naive and antigen-experienced compartments was prevented by the profiling of bulk unsorted PBMCs. Compared with the aged group, the long-lived group had more naive CD4+ T cells, fewer expanded clones and increased TCR diversity, suggesting age selection.

On this clonotype: The clone's antigen remains unknown. No much larger clonotype is one base removed from it; base qualities were not supplied.

Library method: 5' RACE. Instrument on record: Illumina HiSeq 2500. A second PCR of about 6 to 12 cycles was run with a J-beta primer mix and a sample-barcoded 5' primer. A template-switch 5' adaptor carrying 12 random nucleotides introduced a unique molecular identifier onto each TCR beta cDNA molecule. At least 2.5 million CDR3-containing paired-end reads were obtained from each sample. First-strand cDNA synthesis was performed from all RNA using the Mint cDNA synthesis kit, with priming by a TRBC-specific oligonucleotide. Following uracil-DNA glycosylase treatment, a first 18-cycle PCR with universal primers M1SS and BC2_uni_R was performed on all cDNA. Per the original workflow: For normalization, 1 million high-quality reads were randomly selected from each sample, with every read carrying a distinct molecular identifier. Reads sharing molecular identifiers were discarded rather than binned into consensus sequences. MiTCR, run with a Q25 quality threshold and the strictest error-elimination algorithm, handled CDR3 identification, clonotype clustering and error correction. A nonparametric unseen species model with Euler transformation was used to estimate a lower bound on total TCR beta diversity. Through fastp at Q25 and MiXCR, TCRdb rebuilt clones from the public reads, retaining in-frame beta chains. Rows are combined by CDR3 protein, so each entry shows the most common genes and DNA. Clone size and V and J calls follow TCRdb, not the original study. The sample yields some 890,000 distinct CDR3 sequences; almost 30% were counted once. Clones ranked in the top ten supply approximately 10% of the sample.

Systemically healthy Caucasian individuals from Russia, roughly 40 in total and aged about 6 to 95 years, were included as donors. Each donor gave roughly 9 milliliters of peripheral blood, drawn into EDTA-treated Vacutainer tubes. Ficoll-Paque density-gradient centrifugation was used to isolate PBMCs, with at least 6.5 million obtained per sample. Trizol reagent was used to extract total RNA from PBMCs, with at least 6 micrograms per sample. For every donor, flow cytometry on a PBMC aliquot measured the percentage of naive CD45RAhigh/CD27high T cells. The data also belong to a second study, concerning T cells of mothers and their children. That second report states: Nine systemically healthy Caucasian individuals, comprising three mothers and their six children, were included as donors. cDNA synthesis consumed the entire amount of extracted RNA, loaded at about 1.5 ug RNA in each 15 ul reaction. In the second PCR, the M1S primer introduced both the sample barcodes and 2-4 random nucleotides. Over 9.5 million TCR beta CDR3 reads were obtained for each mother, and about 3 million reads were obtained for each child. Thymic selection shapes the output of TCR recombination in a similar way in related and unrelated pairs, and inherited differences have a minor effect. Normalized repertoire overlap in related mother-child pairs was always slightly higher than in unrelated mother-child pairs, but the difference was never significant. No persistent microchimeric T cell clones were detected, at a sensitivity of roughly 100 clones per million clonotypes. The study used deep NGS to compare TCR beta repertoires of mothers and children, seeking features distinguishing related mother-child pairs from unrelated individuals. Mothers averaged about 37 +/- 4 years of age and children averaged approximately 12 +/- 4 years. Libraries were sequenced on Illumina HiSeq 2000 with 100+100 nt paired-end reads after adapter ligation with NEBNext reagents. To prevent cross-contamination, the mother and child libraries were prepared a month apart and were sequenced in separate runs. For each donor, between 500,000 and 2,000,000 distinct TCR beta clonotypes were identified. Naive TCR beta clonotypes were estimated from low-frequency clonotypes matched to each donor's FACS-determined naive share, without sorting.

Specimen: blood. The sequence was collected from a woman between 40 and 55 years old in good health.

The DNA sequence reads TGTGCCTGGCAGAAAGGGACAGCATACACCGGGGAGCTGTTTTTT. The translation is CAWQKGTAYTGELFF. The chain links TRBV30 with TRBJ2-2; TRBD1 aligns with 7 central bases. V is pruned by 5 bases and J by 3 bases, leaving 9 bases of the junction without a gene match. Taken from the germline V gene (reference sequence), the CDR1 and CDR2 loops are GTSNPN and SVGIG. The CDR3 measures 15 amino acids from cysteine to phenylalanine. Only the CDR3 portion is preserved as DNA: 45 bases, with reading frame beginning at the first base.